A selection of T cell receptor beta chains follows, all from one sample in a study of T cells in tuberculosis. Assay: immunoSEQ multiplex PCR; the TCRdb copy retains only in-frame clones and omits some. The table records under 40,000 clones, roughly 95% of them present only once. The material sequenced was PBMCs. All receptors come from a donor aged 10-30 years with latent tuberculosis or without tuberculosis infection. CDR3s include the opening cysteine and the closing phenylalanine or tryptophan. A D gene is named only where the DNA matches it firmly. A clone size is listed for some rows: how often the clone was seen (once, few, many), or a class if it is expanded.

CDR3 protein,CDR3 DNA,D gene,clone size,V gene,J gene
CATVRSYEQYF,TGTGCTACCGTGAGGTCCTACGAGCAGTACTTC,.,.,TRBV12-5,TRBJ2-7
CASKAASAYGYTF,TGTGCCAGCAAAGCAGCTTCAGCGTATGGCTACACCTTC,.,.,TRBV27,TRBJ1-2
CASSFRDTVYGYTF,TGTGCCAGCAGTTTTCGAGACACGGTCTATGGCTACACCTTC,.,.,TRBV28,TRBJ1-2
CASSPRPGGAEQFF,TGTGCCAGCAGCCCTCGACCGGGGGGGGCTGAGCAGTTCTTC,TRBD2,once,TRBV6-5,TRBJ2-1
CASSQLLGPHEQYF,TGCGCCAGCAGCCAGTTACTGGGCCCCCACGAGCAGTACTTC,.,.,TRBV4-1,TRBJ2-7
CASSLAYPFRVETQYF,TGTGCCAGCAGCTTAGCGTATCCGTTTCGGGTAGAGACCCAGTACTTC,.,.,TRBV7-9,TRBJ2-5
CASSPHLDEQFF,TGTGCCAGCAGCCCCCACTTGGATGAGCAGTTCTTC,.,once,TRBV9,TRBJ2-1
CASSLGQGREKLFF,TGCGCCAGCAGCTTGGGACAGGGTCGTGAAAAACTGTTTTTT,TRBD1,once,TRBV5-1,TRBJ1-4
CASSLAGGYVEKLFF,TGTGCCAGCAGCTTGGCGGGGGGCTATGTCGAAAAACTGTTTTTT,.,.,TRBV5-6,TRBJ1-4
CASSPVQGVTEAFF,TGCGCCAGCAGCCCAGTTCAGGGTGTCACTGAAGCTTTCTTT,.,.,TRBV4-1,TRBJ1-1
CASSIKVSAGSDEQFF,TGTGCCAGTAGTATTAAGGTCTCGGCAGGGTCGGATGAGCAGTTCTTC,.,few,TRBV19,TRBJ2-1